The 29 T cell receptor beta chains below were found in one sample sequenced in a study of tumor-infiltrating lymphocytes in primary liver carcinoma. Blood RNA was derived from unsorted whole blood, and germline DNA was extracted too. The investigators made TCR beta cDNA from approximately 510 ng total RNA, using a constant-region primer. Three nested multiplex PCR rounds, a slightly modified ARM-PCR method, built the TCR beta libraries. The study ran its first two PCR rounds for around 10 cycles each, using TRBV1-TRBV30 forward primers and a C-beta reverse primer. MiXCR was run by TCRdb on the multiplex PCR reads, yielding one entry per CDR3 protein. The table lists some 180,000 distinct CDR3 sequences, about 55% of them singletons, with around 68% in the top ten. Source material: peripheral blood. The receptors were sampled from a middle-aged man with primary liver carcinoma and hepatitis B virus infection.

Comments on this clonotype: One junction end does not reproduce the germline sequence, and a read error may be involved. V gene TRBV11-2 combines with J gene TRBJ2-2; D possibly corresponds to TRBD2 (5 bases). The CDR3 contains 16 residues. CDR1 is SGHAT, CDR2 FQNNGV, per germline. CDR3: CASSAPGQTNTGELLF. In DNA, the CDR3 is TGTGCCAGCAGTGCCCCGGGTCAAACAAACACCGGGGAGCTGCTTTTT.

This clonotype has a single count. Given a much more abundant clone one base away, this may be a read error. V usage is TRBV29-1 and J usage is TRBJ2-7; 9 bases are a match to TRBD1. This CDR3 is built from 14 residues. The V segment lost 6 bases and the J segment 0 bases; nucleotides outside the gene matches: 6. Germline V gene sequence: CDR1 SQVTM, CDR2 ANQGSEA. CDR3 amino acids: CSVAGTGCSYEQYF. The CDR3 DNA reads as TGCAGCGTAGCCGGGACAGGGTGCTCCTACGAGCAGTACTTC.

The V call is TRBV6-5, the J call TRBJ2-1; no firm D call. The CDR3 sequence is 13 residues long. V lost 0 bases to trimming and J lost 13 bases, with 13 bases between them. Germline V gives CDR1 MNHEY, CDR2 SVGAGI. CDR3: CASSYSVRETQFF. DNA for the CDR3: TGTGCCAGCAGTTACTCGGTGCGAGAGACCCAGTTCTTC.

With respect to this clonotype: Its ends do not fully match the called genes, so a read error is possible. The CDR3 nucleotides are TGTGCCAGCAACTTGGTGGCTCTAGGGTTCGGAGAGCTGTTTTTC. Translated, it gives CASNLVALGFGELFF. V and J are TRBV11-1 and TRBJ2-2; D is uncertain. Germline V gene lookup returns CDR1 SGHAT and CDR2 FQDESV (reference sequence). The CDR3 covers 15 residues. The full variable domain, its missing parts supplied by reference TRBV11-1 and TRBJ2-2, is EAEVAQSPRYKITEKSQAVAFWCDPISGHATLYWYRQILGQGPELLVQFQDESVVDDSQLPKDRFSAERLKGVDSTLKIQPAELGDSAMYLCASNLVALGFGELFFGEGSRLTVL.

This clonotype has just a few counts. The chain combines TRBV24-1 with TRBJ1-3; no firm D call. The CDR3 consists of 12 residues. Germline lookup yields CDR1 KGHDR and CDR2 SFDVKD. Trimming cost V 4 bases and J 7 bases, with 7 bases left between them. In DNA form, the CDR3 reads TGTGCCACCAGTGAAAACGATAACACCATATATTTT. This translates into CATSENDNTIYF.

As regards this clonotype: Its ends do not fully match the called genes, so a read error is possible. The rearrangement joins TRBV6-1 to TRBJ1-2; no firm D call. Germline V gene lookup returns CDR1 MNHNS and CDR2 SASEGT. This CDR3 spans 15 amino acids. CDR3 region: CASSESTISNFGYTF. The CDR3 DNA sequence: TGTGCCAGCAGTGAATCGACGATATCAAACTTTGGCTACACCTTC.

CDR3 residues: CASEGRDTDTQYF. The CDR3 DNA reads as TGTGCCTCCGAGGGTCGGGACACAGATACGCAGTATTTT. The J gene is TRBJ2-3, the V gene TRBV30; possible D gene TRBD2, 5 bases. CDR1 is GTSNPN and CDR2 is SVGIG in the germline V gene (reference sequence). CDR3 length: 13 residues. Trimming took 7 bases from V and 2 from J, leaving 13 bases between them.

This chain joins TRBV5-1 and TRBJ2-7; 10 nucleotides align to TRBD2. V was clipped by 2 bases and J by 3 bases; unmatched bases: 11. CDR3 length: 17 amino acids. In germline, CDR1 is SGHRS, CDR2 YFSETQ. In DNA form, the CDR3 reads TGCGCCAGCAGCTTCGTGGCTAGCGGGAGTAAAATCTACGAGCAGTACTTC. The encoded protein is CASSFVASGSKIYEQYF.

With regard to this clonotype: One end of the junction varies from germline; a read error may be responsible. V usage is TRBV30 and J usage is TRBJ1-1, with 8 positions matching TRBD1. There are 13 residues in the CDR3. CDR1 is GTSNPN, CDR2 SVGIG, per germline (reference sequence). CDR3 residues: CAWSVYRGTEAFF. CDR3 in DNA: TGTGCCTGGAGTGTATACAGGGGGACTGAAGCCTTCTTT.

On this clonotype: One junction end disagrees with the germline gene, perhaps due to a read error. The rearrangement links TRBV11-2 to TRBJ2-1; 14 bases align to TRBD2. Germline lookup yields CDR1 SGHAT and CDR2 FQNNGV. The CDR3 is 17 amino acids. CDR3 bases: TGCGCCAGCAGCCCCGGGACTAGCGGGAGAATCGACAATGAACAGTTCTTC. It codes for CASSPGTSGRIDNEQFF.

The CDR3 DNA reads TGCAGCGTTCAAGTGGAGGGGCTTGCTAACTATGGCTACACCTTC. Translated: CSVQVEGLANYGYTF. The J gene is TRBJ1-2, the V gene TRBV29-1; perhaps TRBD1 as D (5 bases). Germline V gene lookup returns CDR1 SQVTM and CDR2 ANQGSEA. The CDR3 is made up of 15 amino acids. V lost 5 bases and J 0 bases, leaving 16 bases between the germline ends.

This clonotype came up many times. The chain carries TRBV29-1 and TRBJ2-5; no clear D gene. V was shortened by 3 bases and J by 6 bases, with 5 bases between the two germline ends. Germline CDR1 SQVTM, CDR2 ANQGSEA. The CDR3 runs 10 residues. The CDR3: CSVELKTQYF. The CDR3 bases are TGCAGCGTTGAGTTGAAGACCCAGTACTTC.

This clonotype was picked up one time. No conserved phenylalanine or tryptophan is present at the end of the CDR3, so a read error is the likely explanation. This sequence joins TRBV11-2 and TRBJ2-7; tentative D call: TRBD2 (5 bases). CDR1 is SGHAT, CDR2 FQNNGV, per germline. Trimming pared 3 bases from V and 9 bases from J, leaving 15 bases between. The CDR3 consists of 13 residues. The DNA for the CDR3 is TGTGCCAGCAGCTTTCGGCTAGCCGAGGGGCAGTACTCC. Translating gives CASSFRLAEGQYS.

The rearrangement joins TRBV6-5 to TRBJ2-5; TRBD2 matches 13 bases. The CDR3 is 15 amino acids. From germline, CDR1 is MNHEY and CDR2 SVGAGI. V shed 5 bases and J 3 bases; nucleotides not matched to a gene: 3. CDR3: CASSLGTSGEETQYF. For the CDR3, the DNA is TGTGCCAGCAGTCTAGGGACTAGCGGGGAAGAGACCCAGTACTTC.

This clonotype has ten or more counts. The chain links TRBV6-2 or TRBV6-3 to TRBJ2-6, with 8 bases lining up with TRBD1. CDR1 MNHEY and CDR2 SVGEGT come from the germline V gene. With 6 bases clipped from V and 2 bases from J, the junction kept 6 bases outside the gene matches. This CDR3 is built from 16 residues. The CDR3 loop is CASSLGQGTGANVLTF. CDR3 coding DNA: TGTGCCAGCAGCCTCGGACAGGGTACTGGGGCCAACGTCCTGACTTTC.

This clonotype showed up just a few times. The chain is built from TRBV6-6 and TRBJ1-3; D ambiguous. V lost 6 bases and J 0 bases, leaving 15 bases between the germline ends. The germline gives CDR1 MNHNY, CDR2 SVGAGI (reference sequence). CDR3 length: 16 residues. CDR3 amino acids: CASSPRPGSSGNTIYF. The CDR3 nucleotides read TGTGCCAGCAGCCCCCGGCCCGGCAGCTCTGGAAACACCATATATTTT.

The V gene is TRBV12-3 or TRBV12-4, the J gene TRBJ2-2; tentatively, D is TRBD1 (5 bases). The CDR3 is 16 amino acids. The ends were cut back, 0 bases at V and 4 bases at J, with 12 bases in the middle. CDR3: CASSLALGVGTGELFF. CDR3 nucleotides: TGTGCCAGCAGTTTAGCCCTAGGGGTAGGCACCGGGGAGCTGTTTTTT.

A note on this clonotype: A much larger clone differs by one base, so this may be a read error. This sequence joins TRBV6-1 and TRBJ2-1, with D perhaps matching TRBD2 (7 bases). This CDR3 region has 14 residues. Germline V gene lookup returns CDR1 MNHNS and CDR2 SASEGT. The CDR3: CTSSDLGGGDEQFF. In DNA, the CDR3 is TGTACCAGCAGTGATTTGGGGGGGGGCGATGAGCAGTTCTTC.

Points on this clonotype: The junction and the germline gene differ at one end; a read error may be behind it. The chain uses TRBV6-5 and TRBJ1-1; D is possibly TRBD1 (6 bases). CDR1 MNHEY and CDR2 SVGAGI come from the germline V gene. The CDR3 is 15 amino acids. The CDR3 protein is CTSSYHNTGTTEAFF. The CDR3 nucleotides read TGTACCAGCAGTTACCATAACACAGGGACCACTGAGGCTTTCTTT.

The rearrangement uses TRBV28 and TRBJ2-1, with D maybe TRBD1 (6 bases). V lost 6 bases, J lost 7 bases, and 10 bases lay in between. This CDR3 spans 12 amino acids. Per germline, CDR1 MDHEN and CDR2 SYDVKM. The CDR3 bases are TGTGCCAGCAGGACAGGATTAAATGAGCAGTTCTTC. This sequence encodes CASRTGLNEQFF.

V is TRBV7-8 and J is TRBJ2-3; the D is unclear. The CDR3 has 13 residues. V was trimmed by 1 base and J by 6 bases, leaving 8 bases between them. From germline, CDR1 is SGHVS and CDR2 FQNEAQ. The CDR3 here is CASSLEEPDTQYF. The CDR3 DNA is TGTGCCAGCAGCTTAGAGGAACCGGATACGCAGTATTTT.

Concerning this clonotype itself: Germline is not matched at one junction end, which may reflect a read error. This chain uses TRBV6-5 with TRBJ2-3, with a possible D match to TRBD2 (6 bases). In germline, CDR1 is MNHEY, CDR2 SVGAGI. The CDR3 is 14 amino acids. This CDR3 reads CVSRSSGGPDTQYF. CDR3 in DNA: TGTGTCAGCAGGAGTAGCGGTGGTCCGGATACGCAGTATTTT.

The J gene is TRBJ2-3, the V gene TRBV28; tentative D call: TRBD1 (6 bases). The CDR3 totals 15 residues. Germline V lookup: CDR1 MDHEN, CDR2 SYDVKM. V dropped 3 bases and J dropped 2 bases, with 12 bases sitting between them. The CDR3 sequence: CASSFEDRYTDTQYF. Here the CDR3 DNA reads TGTGCCAGCAGTTTTGAGGACAGATACACAGATACGCAGTATTTT.

This clonotype was detected only a few times. V is TRBV30 and J is TRBJ2-1, with a possible D match to TRBD2 (5 bases). CDR3 size: 13 residues. Deletions cut 8 bases from V and 0 bases from J, with 11 bases between. CDR1 and CDR2 (germline): GTSNPN, SVGIG (reference sequence). The CDR3 sequence is CAGGSGSYNEQFF. For the CDR3, the DNA is TGTGCCGGCGGAAGCGGCTCCTACAATGAGCAGTTCTTC.

The chain carries TRBV10-3 and TRBJ2-7, with no clear D. V lost 3 bases and J lost 5, with 5 bases in between. This CDR3 has 11 amino acids. Germline V gene lookup returns CDR1 ENHRY and CDR2 SYGVKD. CDR3: CAISDVDEQYF. CDR3 DNA: TGTGCCATCAGTGATGTGGACGAGCAGTACTTC.

Turning to this clonotype: A read error may produce the germline difference seen at one junction end. The rearrangement joins TRBV10-2 to TRBJ2-3; perhaps TRBD2 as D (6 bases). The CDR3 contains 16 residues. Germline CDR1 WSHSY, CDR2 SAAADI. For the CDR3, the DNA is TGCGCCAGCGGTGAGTCAGGCGGGGTAGCGGCAGATACGCAGTATTTT. Translated: CASGESGGVAADTQYF.

The gene calls are TRBV6-6 and TRBJ1-2; 9 bases are a match to TRBD1. This CDR3 region has 14 residues. From germline, CDR1 is MNHNY and CDR2 SVGAGI (reference sequence). J was trimmed by 7 bases and V by 4 bases; bases with no gene match: 7. CDR3 DNA sequence: TGTGCCAGCAGTTCAACACAGGGGGCGATTGGCTACACCTTC. It yields the protein CASSSTQGAIGYTF.

Note on this clonotype: An end of the junction does not agree with germline; a read error may underlie this. The gene calls are TRBV11-2 and TRBJ2-7; unclear D gene. CDR3 length: 14 amino acids. Germline loops: CDR1 SGHAT, CDR2 FQNNGV. CDR3 sequence (DNA): TGTACCAGCAGCTTAACCGACGGAACCTGCGAGCAGAACTTC. This codes for CTSSLTDGTCEQNF.

CDR3 coding DNA: TGTGCCTGGAGTGGGGGACAGGGCAATCAGCCCCAGCATTTT. This encodes CAWSGGQGNQPQHF. The V gene is TRBV30, the J gene TRBJ1-5, with 8 nucleotides matching TRBD1. V was clipped by 1 base and J by 2 bases; unmatched bases: 1. Per germline, CDR1 GTSNPN and CDR2 SVGIG (reference sequence). The CDR3 spans 14 residues.